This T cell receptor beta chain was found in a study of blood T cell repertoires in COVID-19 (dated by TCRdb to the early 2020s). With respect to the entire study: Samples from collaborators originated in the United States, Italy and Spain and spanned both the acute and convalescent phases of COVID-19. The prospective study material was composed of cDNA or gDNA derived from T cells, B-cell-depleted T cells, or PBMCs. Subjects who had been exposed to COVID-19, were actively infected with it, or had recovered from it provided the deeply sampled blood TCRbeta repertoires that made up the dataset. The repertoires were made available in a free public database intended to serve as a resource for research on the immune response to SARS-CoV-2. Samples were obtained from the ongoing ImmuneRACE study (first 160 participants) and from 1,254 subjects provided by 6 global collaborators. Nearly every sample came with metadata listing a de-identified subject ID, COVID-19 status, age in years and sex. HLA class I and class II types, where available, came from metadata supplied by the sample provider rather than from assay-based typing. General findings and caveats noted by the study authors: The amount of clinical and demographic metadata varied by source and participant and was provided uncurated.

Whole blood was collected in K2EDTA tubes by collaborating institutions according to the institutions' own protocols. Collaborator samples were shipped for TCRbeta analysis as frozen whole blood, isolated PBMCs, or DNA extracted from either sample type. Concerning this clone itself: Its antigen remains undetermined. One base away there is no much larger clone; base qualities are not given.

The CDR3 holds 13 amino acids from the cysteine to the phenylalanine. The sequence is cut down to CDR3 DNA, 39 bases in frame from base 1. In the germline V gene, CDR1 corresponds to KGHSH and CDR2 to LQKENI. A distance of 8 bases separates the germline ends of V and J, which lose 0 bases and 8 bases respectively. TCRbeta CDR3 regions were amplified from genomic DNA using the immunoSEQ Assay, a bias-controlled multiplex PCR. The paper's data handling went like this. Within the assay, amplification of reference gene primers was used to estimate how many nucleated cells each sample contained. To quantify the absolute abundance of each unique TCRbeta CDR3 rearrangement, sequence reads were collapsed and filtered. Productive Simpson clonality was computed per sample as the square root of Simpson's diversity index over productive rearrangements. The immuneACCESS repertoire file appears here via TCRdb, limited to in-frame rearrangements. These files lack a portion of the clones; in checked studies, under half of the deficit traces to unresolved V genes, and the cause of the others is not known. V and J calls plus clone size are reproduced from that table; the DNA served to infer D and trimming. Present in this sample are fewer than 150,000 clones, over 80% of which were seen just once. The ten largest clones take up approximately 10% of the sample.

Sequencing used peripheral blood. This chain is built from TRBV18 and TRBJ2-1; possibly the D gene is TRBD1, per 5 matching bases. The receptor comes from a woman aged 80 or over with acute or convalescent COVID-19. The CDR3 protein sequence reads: CASSPPGVDEQFF. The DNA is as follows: TGTGCCAGCTCACCACCAGGGGTTGATGAGCAGTTCTTC.